This is a list of T cell receptor beta chains from one sample in a study of cytomegalovirus exposure and HLA in healthy donors. The assay was immunoSEQ multiplex PCR, and TCRdb's table has in-frame clones only and misses some. The sample has 250,000 or so clones, over 90% seen once. The sequenced sample was PBMCs. These receptors were collected from a girl aged 2 to 9 in good health and CMV-seronegative. Both conserved end residues are part of each CDR3.

V: TRBV7-7; J: TRBJ2-1; CDR3: CASSYGSNNEQFF
V: TRBV5-6; J: TRBJ1-1; CDR3: CASSLPSQGTEAFF
V: TRBV7-2; J: TRBJ2-5; CDR3: CASSRSRGRGETQYF
V: TRBV7-9; J: TRBJ1-3; CDR3: CASRLGQYSGNTIYF
V: TRBV2; J: TRBJ2-4; CDR3: CASRDGTGINIQYF
V: TRBV25-1; J: TRBJ2-2; CDR3: CASKQTEYANTGELFF
V: TRBV6-5; J: TRBJ2-7; CDR3: CASSYSSGSPFSEQYF
V: TRBV5-1; J: TRBJ2-2; CDR3: CASSGRTSTGELFF
V: TRBV9; J: NA; CDR3: CASSVGGSSYEQYF
V: TRBV7-6; J: TRBJ1-1; CDR3: CASSSGQGASGTEAFF
V: TRBV27; J: TRBJ1-2; CDR3: CASSWGQEVGGYTF
V: TRBV30; J: NA; CDR3: CAWSGPRGEHSYEQYF
V: TRBV7-2; J: TRBJ2-5; CDR3: CASSLNGRGEETQYF
V: TRBV7-9; J: TRBJ1-2; CDR3: CASSLTGADYGYTF
V: TRBV28; J: TRBJ1-2; CDR3: CAGQGDYGHTF
V: TRBV2; J: TRBJ1-6; CDR3: CASREEQVRNSPLHF
V: TRBV7-6; J: TRBJ2-1; CDR3: CASARRREDNEQFF
V: TRBV6-1; J: TRBJ1-1; CDR3: CASSSGNTEAFF
V: TRBV28; J: TRBJ1-2; CDR3: CASSPSRDYGYTF
V: TRBV5-6; J: TRBJ1-1; CDR3: CASSLRTGIVTEAFF
V: TRBV5-5; J: TRBJ2-5; CDR3: CASTRGGIAGKLQETQYF
V: TRBV9; J: TRBJ1-2; CDR3: CASSASPPEVNYGYTF
V: TRBV5-6; J: TRBJ1-1; CDR3: CASSFGTGGLTAFF